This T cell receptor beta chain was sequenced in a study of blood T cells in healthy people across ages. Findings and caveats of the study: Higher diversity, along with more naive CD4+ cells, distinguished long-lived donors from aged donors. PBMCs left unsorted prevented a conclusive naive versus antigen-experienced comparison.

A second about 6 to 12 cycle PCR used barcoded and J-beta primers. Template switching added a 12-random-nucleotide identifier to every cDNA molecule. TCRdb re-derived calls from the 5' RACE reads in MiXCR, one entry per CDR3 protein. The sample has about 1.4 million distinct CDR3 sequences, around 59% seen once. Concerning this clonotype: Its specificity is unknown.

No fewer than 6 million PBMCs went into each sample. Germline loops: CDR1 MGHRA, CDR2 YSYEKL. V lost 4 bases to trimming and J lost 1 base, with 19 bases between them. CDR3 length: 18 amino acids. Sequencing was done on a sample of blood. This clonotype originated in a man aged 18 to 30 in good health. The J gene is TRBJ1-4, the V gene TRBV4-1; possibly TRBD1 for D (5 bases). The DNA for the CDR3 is TGCGCCAGCAGCCTACGGGACGGCCCCCACCAAACTAATGAAAAACTGTTTTTT. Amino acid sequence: CASSLRDGPHQTNEKLFF.